This T cell receptor beta chain appears in the sequencing data of a study of T cells after yellow fever vaccination. There are a few counts of this clonotype. The CDR3 is 16 residues long. Trimming left V 6 bases short and J 0 bases short, with 15 bases between. TCRdb processed the 5' RACE reads anew with MiXCR; each CDR3 protein has one entry. This sample has a few hundred thousand distinct CDR3 sequences; around 4% occur once, and the top ten carry about a quarter. The chain couples TRBV12-3 or TRBV12-4 to TRBJ1-3; D gene ambiguous. This TCR was recovered from a man between 18 and 29 years old who received the YFV17D yellow fever vaccine. The sequencing here drew on PBMCs, taken on the day of the yellow fever booster vaccination. The CDR3 sequence: CASRSWTGDSGNTIYF. CDR3 in DNA: TGTGCCAGCAGGTCGTGGACCGGAGACTCTGGAAACACCATATATTTT.